Sequencing of this T cell receptor beta chain was carried out in a study of blood T cell repertoires in COVID-19 (dated by TCRdb to the early 2020s). General notes on the study: Samples covering the acute and convalescent phases of COVID-19 were provided by collaborators in the United States, Italy and Spain. The prospective study material was composed of cDNA or gDNA derived from T cells, B-cell-depleted T cells, or PBMCs. Subjects who had been exposed to COVID-19, were actively infected with it, or had recovered from it provided the deeply sampled blood TCRbeta repertoires that made up the dataset. The repertoires were released in a freely available public database meant as a resource for research on the immune response to SARS-CoV-2. The samples were drawn from the first 160 participants of the ongoing ImmuneRACE study and from 1,254 subjects provided by 6 global collaborators. Sample metadata almost always included a de-identified subject ID, COVID-19 status, age in years and sex. Where HLA class I and class II types were available, the types were taken from metadata supplied by the sample provider, not from assay-based typing. Overall results and qualifications from the work: The quantity of clinical and demographic metadata differed by source and by participant and was supplied without curation.

The CDR3 sequence holds 14 residues, the cysteine and phenylalanine included. Of all the DNA, just the CDR3 is kept, 42 bases in frame from base 1. Per the germline V gene, SNHLY is the CDR1 and FYNNEI is the CDR2. Germline trimming: 1 base from V, 8 bases from J; junction bases outside gene matches: 6. The immunoSEQ Assay, a bias-controlled multiplex PCR, was used to amplify TCRbeta CDR3 regions from genomic DNA. Per the source publication's procedure: Nucleated cell counts per sample were estimated from amplification of reference gene primers within the assay. Sequence reads were collapsed and filtered to measure the absolute abundance of every unique TCRbeta CDR3 rearrangement. For each sample, productive Simpson clonality was calculated as the square root of Simpson's diversity index over productive rearrangements. Here the immuneACCESS table is served through TCRdb, limited to in-frame sequences with V and J called. Missing clones are a known gap in these copies; in checked studies unresolved V genes cover under half, and the rest lacks a known reason. The V and J calls and the clone size are those of that table, but D and trimming were determined from the DNA. Across this sample there are 150,000 to 200,000 clones, with approximately 80% seen only once. The ten most abundant clones make up roughly 1.4% of the sample.

Each collaborating institution followed its own protocols to collect whole blood in K2EDTA tubes. For TCRbeta analysis, collaborators shipped samples in one of three forms: frozen whole blood, isolated PBMCs, or DNA extracted from either of those sample types. Details on this clone: The clone's antigen remains unknown. Base-call qualities are not available, and no considerably larger clone is one nucleotide away.

The sequenced sample was peripheral blood. The chain links TRBV2 with TRBJ1-2, with 8 bases matching TRBD1. The source is a human donor in a cohort sampled during active COVID-19. Read as DNA, the sequence is TGTGCCAGCAGTGAAGTTACGAGACAGGGGGGCTACACCTTC. This translates into CASSEVTRQGGYTF.